The 18 T cell receptor beta chains below all came from one sample that was sequenced in a study of shared T cell receptors in the human thymus. The protocol was immunoSEQ multiplex PCR, while the TCRdb copy is restricted to in-frame clones and leaves out a portion. The table lists 500,000 to 750,000 clones, over 75% of them singletons. A further study also used this sample, focusing on human thymus T cells.

The sequencing input was thymocytes. The receptor source for this set is a boy under three years old with a congenital heart defect.

In its sample, this clone was seen once. The chain uses TRBV27 and TRBJ2-1, with D tentatively TRBD2 (5 bases). Trimming shortened V by 2 bases and J by 9 bases, and 8 bases separated the two germline ends. The CDR3 length is 12 residues. From germline, CDR1 is MNHEY and CDR2 SMNVEV (reference sequence). In nucleotides, the CDR3 is TGTGCCAGCAGTTTAGGAGGAACTGAGCAGTTCTTC. Translated: CASSLGGTEQFF.

The rearrangement uses TRBV27 and TRBJ2-7; the match to TRBD1 covers 8 bases. V dropped 5 bases and J dropped 0; count of bases not matched to a gene: 6. This CDR3 is 15 amino acids long. Per the germline V gene, CDR1 is MNHEY and CDR2 is SMNVEV (reference sequence). CDR3 amino acids: CASSSGQGGSYEQYF. DNA for the CDR3: TGTGCCAGCAGTAGCGGACAGGGCGGCTCCTACGAGCAGTACTTC.

The gene calls are TRBV27 and TRBJ2-1; 14 positions agree with TRBD2. The germline CDR1 and CDR2 sequences are MNHEY and SMNVEV (reference sequence). V lost 4 bases and J lost 2; bases outside the gene matches: 7. The CDR3 is 18 residues long. The CDR3 DNA is TGTGCCAGCAGTTGGGGACTAGCGGGAGAAACCACCTACAATGAGCAGTTCTTC. Translated: CASSWGLAGETTYNEQFF.

CDR3 residues: CARKSGISETQYF. The CDR3 DNA follows: TGCGCCAGAAAAAGCGGGATAAGTGAGACCCAGTACTTC. V is TRBV4-3 and J is TRBJ2-5; 7 positions match TRBD2. Germline CDR1 is LGHNA and CDR2 is YSLEER. The CDR3 loop spans 13 amino acids. Trimming took 9 bases from V and 5 from J; bases not matched to a gene: 9.

V gene TRBV4-3 combines with J gene TRBJ2-7, with TRBD1 matching over 9 bases. V was pared by 0 bases and J by 3 bases, with 6 bases of the junction left unmatched. The germline V gene encodes CDR1 LGHNA and CDR2 YSLEER. This CDR3 comprises 16 residues. The CDR3 sequence: CASSQDLGTGHYEQYF. CDR3 DNA: TGCGCCAGCAGCCAAGATTTGGGGACAGGGCACTACGAGCAGTACTTC.

The chain joins TRBV7-2 to TRBJ2-7, with a possible D match to TRBD2 (6 bases). Germline values: CDR1 SGHTA, CDR2 FQGNSA. The germline V and J ends were trimmed by 0 bases and 3 bases, with 9 bases remaining between them. The CDR3 length is 14 residues. The CDR3, as DNA: TGTGCCAGCAGCTTAGCCACCGGGGGCTACGAGCAGTACTTC. Translated, it gives CASSLATGGYEQYF.

This chain links TRBV28 with TRBJ2-1; 11 nucleotides align to TRBD2. V lost 3 bases, J lost 9 bases, and 10 bases stayed unmatched. The CDR3 consists of 16 residues. Germline V gene lookup returns CDR1 MDHEN and CDR2 SYDVKM. CDR3 bases: TGTGCCAGCAGTTTCCCACTAGCGGGAGATCGGGGTGAGCAGTTCTTC. It specifies CASSFPLAGDRGEQFF. Supplemented by reference TRBV28 and TRBJ2-1, the full variable domain reads DVKVTQSSRYLVKRTGEKVFLECVQDMDHENMFWYRQDPGLGLRLIYFSYDVKMKEKGDIPEGYSVSREKKERFSLILESASTNQTSMYLCASSFPLAGDRGEQFFGPGTRLTVL.

The genes are TRBV6-1 and TRBJ1-5, with D possibly TRBD1 on 5 matching bases. The V gene's germline CDR1 is MNHNS and CDR2 SASEGT. The CDR3 is made up of 13 amino acids. V gave up 5 bases and J gave up 4 bases, with 9 bases separating them. The CDR3 DNA reads TGTGCCAGCAGTCGACAGCTTAATCAGCCCCAGCATTTT. Translation: CASSRQLNQPQHF.

The gene calls are TRBV4-3 and TRBJ2-1, with D possibly TRBD2 on 6 matching bases. The CDR3 covers 16 residues. Germline loops: CDR1 LGHNA, CDR2 YSLEER. V gave up 4 bases and J gave up 5 bases, with 18 bases separating them. The CDR3 reads CASSLYRSGGNNEQFF. The DNA for the CDR3 is TGCGCCAGCAGCCTGTATCGCTCGGGCGGGAACAATGAGCAGTTCTTC.

The genes are TRBV2 and TRBJ2-7; D not certain. Trimming took 5 bases from V and 3 from J, leaving 11 bases between them. CDR1 and CDR2 (germline): SNHLY, FYNNEI. The CDR3 runs 13 residues. CDR3 sequence: CASSPRTNYEQYF. DNA for the CDR3: TGTGCCAGCAGTCCGCGCACTAACTACGAGCAGTACTTC.

V usage is TRBV18 and J usage is TRBJ2-1; 13 nucleotides line up with TRBD2. CDR3 length: 16 residues. The germline CDR1 and CDR2 sequences are KGHSH and LQKENI. With V trimmed by 4 bases and J by 7 bases, 7 bases remained unmatched. The CDR3 loop is CASSLGLAGVGNEQFF. For the CDR3, the DNA is TGTGCCAGCTCACTAGGACTAGCGGGAGTGGGGAATGAGCAGTTCTTC.

The chain links TRBV7-6 to TRBJ2-5, with 11 bases aligning to TRBD1. V was clipped by 4 bases and J by 5 bases; unmatched bases: 6. This CDR3 is 15 amino acids long. Germline V lookup: CDR1 SGHVS, CDR2 FNYEAQ. CDR3 protein: CASSSKGDRGETQYF. The CDR3, as DNA: TGTGCCAGCAGCTCAAAAGGGGACAGGGGGGAGACCCAGTACTTC.

Of note for this clone: This sample also contains other DNA sequences that code for the same CDR3. J is TRBJ2-1 and V is TRBV7-9; 11 bases fit TRBD2. The CDR3 totals 16 residues. The germline V gene has CDR1 SEHNR and CDR2 FQNEAQ (reference sequence). J was trimmed by 4 bases and V by 4 bases; bases with no gene match: 6. This CDR3 reads CASSSLAGGSYNEQFF. Written as DNA, the CDR3 is TGTGCCAGCAGCTCTTTAGCGGGAGGGTCATACAATGAGCAGTTCTTC. Looking up the rest from reference TRBV7-9 and TRBJ2-1 gives the full variable domain: DTGVSQNPRHKITKRGQNVTFRCDPISEHNRLYWYRQTLGQGPEFLTYFQNEAQLEKSRLLSDRFSAERPKGSFSTLEIQRTEQGDSAMYLCASSSLAGGSYNEQFFGPGTRLTVL.

The J gene is TRBJ2-7, the V gene TRBV10-1; TRBD2 might be the D (6 bases). The CDR3 consists of 15 residues. Between the trimmed V and J ends, which lost 3 bases and 5 bases, there was a span of 17 bases. Germline CDR1 WNHNN, CDR2 SYGVQD (reference sequence). CDR3 in DNA: TGCGCCAGCAGTGACAGAGGGGACTTCGCCCACGAGCAGTACTTC. Translated: CASSDRGDFAHEQYF.

The J gene is TRBJ1-1, the V gene TRBV6-7; possibly TRBD1 for D (5 bases). TRBV6-7 counts as an open reading frame of uncertain function. Trimming cost V 6 bases and J 1 base, with 9 bases left between them. CDR3 length: 13 residues. CDR3 protein: CASRNGGNTEAFF. The CDR3 DNA follows: TGTGCCAGCAGAAACGGGGGGAACACTGAAGCTTTCTTT.

The chain is built from TRBV11-3 and TRBJ2-1; 8 bases are shared with TRBD2. Germline trimming cut 5 bases from V and 5 bases from J; bases unmatched to any gene: 14. Germline assignment: CDR1 SGHNT and CDR2 YENEEA. The CDR3 spans 17 residues. The CDR3 reads CASSPRREAGENNEQFF. DNA of the CDR3: TGTGCCAGCAGCCCACGCCGAGAAGCGGGAGAAAACAATGAGCAGTTCTTC.

As for this clone: Other DNA sequences from this sample encode an identical CDR3 as well. The V call is TRBV30, the J call TRBJ2-1; D perhaps matches TRBD2 (6 bases). Germline loops: CDR1 GTSNPN, CDR2 SVGIG (reference sequence). This CDR3 spans 13 amino acids. Trimming stripped 2 bases from V and 9 bases from J, with 14 bases between. The CDR3, as DNA: TGTGCCTGGAGTCTACGGGGGAGTGGTGAGCAGTTCTTC. As protein: CAWSLRGSGEQFF.

The rearrangement uses TRBV11-2 and TRBJ2-7; possibly TRBD2 for D (5 bases). The CDR3 is made up of 14 amino acids. V lost 1 base to trimming and J lost 5 bases, with 12 bases between them. The germline gives CDR1 SGHAT, CDR2 FQNNGV. The CDR3, as DNA: TGTGCCAGCAGCTTAGGCGACGGACTCCACGAGCAGTACTTC. It codes for CASSLGDGLHEQYF.